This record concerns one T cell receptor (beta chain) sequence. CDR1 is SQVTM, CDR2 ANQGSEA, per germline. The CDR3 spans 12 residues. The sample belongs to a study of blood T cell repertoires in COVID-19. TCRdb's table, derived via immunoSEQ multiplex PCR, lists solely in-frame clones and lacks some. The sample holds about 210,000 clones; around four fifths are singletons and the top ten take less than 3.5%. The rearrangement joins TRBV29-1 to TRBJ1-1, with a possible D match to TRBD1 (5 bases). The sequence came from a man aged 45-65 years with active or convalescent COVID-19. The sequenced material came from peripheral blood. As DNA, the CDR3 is TGCTTTGTGGGAGGGGAAAGTACTGAAGCTTTCTTT. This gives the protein CFVGGESTEAFF. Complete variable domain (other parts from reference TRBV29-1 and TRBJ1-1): SAVISQKPSRDICQRGTSLTIQCQVDSQVTMMFWYRQQPGQSLTLIATANQGSEATYESGFVIDKFPISRPNLTFSTLTVSNMSPEDSSIYLCFVGGESTEAFFGQGTRLTVV.